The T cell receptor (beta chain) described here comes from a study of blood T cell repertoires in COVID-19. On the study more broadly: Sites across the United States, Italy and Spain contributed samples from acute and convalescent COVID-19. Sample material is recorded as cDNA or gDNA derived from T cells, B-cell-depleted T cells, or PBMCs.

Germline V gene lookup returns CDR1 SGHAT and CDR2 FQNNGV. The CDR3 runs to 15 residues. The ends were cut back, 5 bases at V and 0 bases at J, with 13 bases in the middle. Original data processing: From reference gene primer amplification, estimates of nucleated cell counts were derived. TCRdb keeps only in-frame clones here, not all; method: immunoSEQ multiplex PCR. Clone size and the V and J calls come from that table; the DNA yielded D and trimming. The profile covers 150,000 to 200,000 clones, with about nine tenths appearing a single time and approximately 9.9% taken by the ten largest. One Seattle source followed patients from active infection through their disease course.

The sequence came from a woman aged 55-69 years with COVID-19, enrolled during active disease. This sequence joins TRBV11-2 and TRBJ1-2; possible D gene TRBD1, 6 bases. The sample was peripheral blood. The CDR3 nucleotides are TGTGCCAGCAGCCGCAGGGGAGAACCTAACTATGGCTACACCTTC. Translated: CASSRRGEPNYGYTF.